This entry lists 32 T cell receptor beta chains sequenced from one sample in a study of T cells after yellow fever vaccination. MiXCR, applied by TCRdb to the 5' RACE reads, yields one record per CDR3 protein. The sample shows some 390,000 distinct CDR3 sequences, 18% of them seen only once. The sequencing here drew on PBMCs, taken before the yellow fever booster vaccination. All receptors come from a man aged 18 to 29 who received the YFV17D yellow fever vaccine.

This clonotype was observed many times. The chain combines TRBV6-5 with TRBJ2-3; 8 nucleotides align to TRBD2. Germline V gene lookup returns CDR1 MNHEY and CDR2 SVGAGI. Trimming at V came to 1 base and at J to 5 bases, leaving 5 bases not matched to a gene. The CDR3 runs to 15 residues. The CDR3 DNA reads as TGTGCCAGCAGTTACTTGGGACTAGGGGGAGATACGCAGTATTTT. This encodes CASSYLGLGGDTQYF.

The chain links TRBV14 to TRBJ2-7; 10 bases fit TRBD1. This CDR3 comprises 15 residues. Per germline, CDR1 SGHDN and CDR2 FVKESK. V was pared by 0 bases and J by 4 bases, with 3 bases of the junction left unmatched. This chain's CDR3 is CASSQETGGLYEQYF. In DNA form, the CDR3 reads TGTGCCAGCAGCCAAGAGACAGGGGGCCTTTACGAGCAGTACTTC.

This sequence joins TRBV13 and TRBJ2-5, with a possible D match to TRBD2 (5 bases). The germline V gene has CDR1 PRHDT and CDR2 FYEKMQ (reference sequence). The CDR3 length is 13 residues. Trimming took 2 bases from V and 3 from J, leaving 7 bases between them. The CDR3 loop is CASSLWEKETQYF. The CDR3 bases are TGTGCCAGCAGCTTATGGGAGAAAGAGACCCAGTACTTC.

The rearrangement uses TRBV2 and TRBJ1-3; D not resolved. V gave up 6 bases and J gave up 3 bases, with 9 bases separating them. This CDR3 region has 13 residues. Germline-derived CDR1 and CDR2 are SNHLY and FYNNEI. The CDR3 DNA follows: TGTGCCAGCAGGGCAATAGGTGGAAACACCATATATTTT. Translated, it gives CASRAIGGNTIYF.

The J gene is TRBJ2-7, the V gene TRBV5-6, with 10 bases fitting TRBD2. The CDR3 length is 15 residues. The germline V gene has CDR1 SGHDT and CDR2 YYEEEE. J was trimmed by 7 bases and V by 4 bases; bases with no gene match: 11. CDR3 sequence: CASSAPSGGIGEQYV. The CDR3 bases are TGTGCCAGCAGCGCACCTAGCGGGGGTATAGGGGAGCAGTACGTC.

This clonotype showed up just a few times. The chain combines TRBV4-1 with TRBJ1-1; possibly TRBD1 for D (6 bases). This CDR3 spans 15 amino acids. Between the trimmed V and J ends, which lost 1 base and 5 bases, there was a span of 14 bases. Germline CDR1 MGHRA, CDR2 YSYEKL. The CDR3 DNA sequence: TGCGCCAGCAGCCAAGTCCAGGGGCTAGGGACTGAAGCTTTCTTT. The encoded protein is CASSQVQGLGTEAFF.

There are many counts of this clonotype. The rearrangement joins TRBV7-8 to TRBJ2-5; a possible D gene is TRBD2 (6 bases). This CDR3 has 14 residues. V was clipped by 5 bases and J by 5 bases, with 15 bases between them. Germline V gene lookup returns CDR1 SGHVS and CDR2 FQNEAQ. CDR3 amino acids: CASSPHGSEETQYF. The CDR3 coding sequence is TGTGCCAGCAGCCCGCACGGGAGTGAGGAGACCCAGTACTTC.

This clonotype has more than one count but fewer than ten. V and J are TRBV9 and TRBJ2-3, with 7 bases matching TRBD1. Germline V lookup: CDR1 SGDLS, CDR2 YYNGEE. The CDR3 extends over 15 amino acids. V lost 4 bases to trimming and J lost 6 bases; unmatched junction nucleotides: 11. The CDR3 DNA reads as TGTGCCAGCAGCAGACAGGGAAATAGTGTCGATACGCAGTATTTT. The encoded protein is CASSRQGNSVDTQYF.

This clonotype was seen many times. This sequence joins TRBV7-8 and TRBJ2-5; possibly TRBD2 for D (5 bases). Trimming took off 5 bases at V and 2 bases at J, with 12 bases between the two ends. The CDR3 has 14 amino acids. Germline V gene lookup returns CDR1 SGHVS and CDR2 FQNEAQ. This CDR3 reads CASSALGEQETQYF. The CDR3, as DNA: TGTGCCAGCAGCGCGCTCGGGGAACAAGAGACCCAGTACTTC.

This clonotype has a handful of counts. The chain employs TRBV5-6 and TRBJ2-1; D is unclear. The length of the CDR3 is 15 residues. Per the germline V gene, CDR1 is SGHDT and CDR2 is YYEEEE. The V gene lost 2 bases and the J gene lost 0 bases, with 9 bases spanning the gap. CDR3 DNA sequence: TGTGCCAGCAGCTTCGGAGCCAACTCCTACAATGAGCAGTTCTTC. It translates to CASSFGANSYNEQFF.

This clonotype came up a few times. The V call is TRBV4-3, the J call TRBJ1-2; the D gene is possibly TRBD1 (5 bases). This CDR3 is 15 amino acids long. The germline CDR1 and CDR2 sequences are LGHNA and YSLEER. Deletions cut 4 bases from V and 6 bases from J, with 18 bases between. The CDR3 DNA is TGCGCCAGCAGCCTAGGGGTCGGGGTCGGGAATGGCTACACCTTC. Translation gives CASSLGVGVGNGYTF.

The table lists this clonotype with a few counts. The V and J genes are TRBV7-2 and TRBJ2-3; TRBD1 might be the D (5 bases). Germline V CDR1 and CDR2: SGHTA, FQGNSA. V lost 2 bases and J 0 bases, leaving 9 bases between the germline ends. The CDR3 contains 15 residues. In DNA form, the CDR3 reads TGTGCCAGCAGCTTAACCAGGGTGAGCACAGATACGCAGTATTTT. Translation: CASSLTRVSTDTQYF.

This clonotype was picked up many times. The V call is TRBV12-3 or TRBV12-4, the J call TRBJ2-2; 8 nucleotides align to TRBD1. The CDR3 runs to 15 residues. V shed 3 bases, J shed 4 bases, and the junction held 4 bases outside the gene matches. The CDR3 loop reads CASSFQGAVTGELFF. The CDR3 DNA follows: TGTGCCAGCAGTTTCCAGGGGGCGGTCACCGGGGAGCTGTTTTTT.

This clonotype has a count of ten or more. The rearrangement links TRBV7-6 to TRBJ2-1; D remains ambiguous. Trimming stripped 5 bases from V and 0 bases from J, with 5 bases between. The CDR3 is made up of 13 amino acids. Germline V gene lookup returns CDR1 SGHVS and CDR2 FNYEAQ. The CDR3 DNA sequence: TGTGCCAGCAGCCCCCCCTCCTACAATGAGCAGTTCTTC. It translates to CASSPPSYNEQFF.

This clonotype was counted between two and nine times. The J gene is TRBJ1-1, the V gene TRBV9, with D perhaps matching TRBD1 (5 bases). Germline CDR1 reads SGDLS; CDR2 reads YYNGEE. The CDR3 covers 13 residues. Trimming left V 1 base short and J 7 bases short, with 11 bases between. CDR3 nucleotides: TGTGCCAGCAGCGTAAGGGGAAGAGGTGAAGCTTTCTTT. Amino acids: CASSVRGRGEAFF.

This clonotype has more than one count but fewer than ten. The chain employs TRBV10-3 and TRBJ2-7; TRBD1 might be the D (6 bases). The CDR3 spans 16 residues. V lost 8 bases and J lost 0, with 20 bases in between. The germline gives CDR1 ENHRY, CDR2 SYGVKD. CDR3 amino acids: CAIGWDNFAYSYEQYF. For the CDR3, the DNA is TGTGCCATCGGATGGGACAACTTTGCATACTCCTACGAGCAGTACTTC.

The chain joins TRBV4-3 to TRBJ1-6; D may be TRBD1 (6 bases). The CDR3 runs to 17 residues. Germline V CDR1 and CDR2: LGHNA, YSLEER. V lost 0 bases and J 4 bases, leaving 13 bases between the germline ends. CDR3 loop: CASSQDRAGVYNSPLHF. CDR3 in DNA: TGCGCCAGCAGCCAAGATAGGGCAGGGGTTTATAATTCACCCCTCCACTTT.

The chain joins TRBV7-2 to TRBJ2-3; 8 nucleotides line up with TRBD2. The V segment lost 7 bases and the J segment 4 bases; nucleotides outside the gene matches: 7. The CDR3 length is 14 residues. Germline assignment: CDR1 SGHTA and CDR2 FQGNSA. The chain's CDR3 is CASKRSGGADTQYF. The CDR3 nucleotides read TGTGCCAGCAAAAGGAGCGGGGGAGCAGATACGCAGTATTTT.

The J gene is TRBJ2-7, the V gene TRBV7-2, with 7 bases fitting TRBD1. V shed 2 bases, J shed 3 bases, and the junction held 1 base outside the gene matches. The CDR3 has 13 residues. Germline CDR1 is SGHTA and CDR2 is FQGNSA. The CDR3 spells CASSLWDSYEQYF. DNA for the CDR3: TGTGCCAGCAGCTTATGGGACAGCTACGAGCAGTACTTC.

This clonotype has at least ten counts. The rearrangement links TRBV15 to TRBJ2-3, with TRBD1 matching 9 bases. J was trimmed by 1 base and V by 3 bases; bases with no gene match: 14. The CDR3 length is 19 residues. CDR1 LNHNV and CDR2 YYDKDF come from the germline V gene (reference sequence). In nucleotides, the CDR3 is TGTGCCACCAGCAGCTATAGGGGGACAGGGTCAAGGGGCACAGATACGCAGTATTTT. Translating gives CATSSYRGTGSRGTDTQYF.

The chain uses TRBV10-3 and TRBJ2-5, with D perhaps matching TRBD1 (6 bases). This CDR3 has 14 amino acids. Germline-derived CDR1 and CDR2 are ENHRY and SYGVKD. V was cut by 10 bases and J by 2 bases, with 17 bases left in between. The CDR3, as DNA: TGTGCCAGCAGAAGTACGGACAGACAAGAGACCCAGTACTTC. Translating gives CASRSTDRQETQYF.

V gene TRBV27 combines with J gene TRBJ2-7, with D uncertain. CDR3 length: 13 amino acids. Trimming removed 0 bases from V and 2 bases from J, with 5 bases in between. Germline V gene sequence: CDR1 MNHEY, CDR2 SMNVEV (reference sequence). The CDR3 DNA follows: TGTGCCAGCAGTTTATCCAGTCCCTACGAGCAGTACTTC. Protein: CASSLSSPYEQYF.

The sample holds one count of this clonotype. The CDR3 end shows no conserved phenylalanine or tryptophan, and so a read error is likely. The V gene is TRBV28, the J gene TRBJ1-1; weak D call: TRBD1 (6 bases). This CDR3 is built from 14 residues. From germline, CDR1 is MDHEN and CDR2 SYDVKM. The germline V and J ends were trimmed by 5 bases and 10 bases, with 20 bases remaining between them. The CDR3 loop reads CASSPQTGGLGAFS. The CDR3 DNA reads as TGTGCCAGCAGTCCTCAGACGGGGGGGCTGGGAGCTTTCTCT.

This clonotype has a handful of counts. The chain recombines TRBV12-3 or TRBV12-4 with TRBJ2-5, with 9 bases that match TRBD1. This CDR3 spans 12 amino acids. V gave up 5 bases and J gave up 13 bases; unmatched junction bases: 8. The CDR3 protein is CASSAAGGQGYF. CDR3 DNA: TGTGCCAGCAGTGCGGCAGGGGGACAGGGGTACTTC.

This clonotype has only a few counts. The chain carries TRBV7-2 and TRBJ2-1; D may be TRBD2 (6 bases). V lost 5 bases, J lost 6 bases, and 17 bases lay in between. The CDR3 totals 15 residues. CDR1 and CDR2 from the germline V gene are SGHTA and FQGNSA. DNA for the CDR3: TGTGCCAGCAGCCTGGGGGGAACCCGCTCCAATGAGCAGTTCTTC. It codes for CASSLGGTRSNEQFF.

The rearrangement links TRBV6-5 to TRBJ2-3; TRBD2 matches at 7 bases. Germline CDR1 MNHEY, CDR2 SVGAGI. CDR3 length: 14 amino acids. With V trimmed by 6 bases and J by 1 base, 4 bases remained unmatched. CDR3 bases: TGTGCCAGCAGACCTCTAGCGGGCACAGATACGCAGTATTTT. Encoded protein: CASRPLAGTDTQYF.

Only a few counts were recorded for this clonotype. The chain combines TRBV6-2 or TRBV6-3 with TRBJ2-2, with 10 nucleotides matching TRBD1. The germline V gene has CDR1 MNHEY and CDR2 SVGEGT. This CDR3 region has 16 residues. Unmatched junction bases numbered 6, after V lost 2 bases and J lost 6 bases. The CDR3 coding sequence is TGTGCCAGCAGTTACAGGGACAGGGGTCGAGCCGGGGAGCTGTTTTTT. Its translation is CASSYRDRGRAGELFF.

This clonotype was seen more than once but under ten times. This chain uses TRBV27 with TRBJ2-7; D call uncertain. This CDR3 contains 15 residues. Trimming shortened V by 0 bases and J by 0 bases, and 9 bases separated the two germline ends. Germline loops: CDR1 MNHEY, CDR2 SMNVEV (reference sequence). CDR3 in amino acids: CASSLSGRHSYEQYF. The CDR3 region has the DNA TGTGCCAGCAGTTTATCTGGCAGACACTCCTACGAGCAGTACTTC.

The V gene is TRBV11-1, the J gene TRBJ2-2, with 7 bases identical to TRBD1. From germline, CDR1 is SGHAT and CDR2 FQDESV (reference sequence). This CDR3 is 14 amino acids long. With V trimmed by 5 bases and J by 5 bases, 5 bases remained unmatched. The CDR3 DNA is TGTGCCAGCAGCACAGGGGTTAGTACCGGGGAGCTGTTTTTT. It codes for CASSTGVSTGELFF.

The V gene is TRBV5-6, the J gene TRBJ2-1; D is ambiguous. Between the trimmed V and J ends, which lost 0 bases and 11 bases, there was a span of 18 bases. The CDR3 is made up of 15 amino acids. Per the germline V gene, CDR1 is SGHDT and CDR2 is YYEEEE. CDR3 loop: CASSLGRNGAAKQFF. The CDR3 DNA reads TGTGCCAGCAGCTTGGGACGAAATGGAGCCGCTAAGCAGTTCTTC.

There are a few counts of this clonotype. This chain joins TRBV5-5 and TRBJ1-2, with 8 bases aligning to TRBD1. With 4 bases clipped from V and 5 bases from J, the junction kept 7 bases outside the gene matches. This CDR3 contains 14 residues. The germline CDR1 and CDR2 sequences are SGHKS and YYEKEE (reference sequence). This CDR3 reads CASSTATGGYGYTF. The CDR3 region has the DNA TGTGCCAGCAGCACGGCAACAGGGGGATATGGCTACACCTTC.

Only a few counts were recorded for this clonotype. The CDR3 loop is CASSPQERDGYTF. CDR3 in DNA: TGTGCCAGCTCACCCCAGGAGAGGGATGGCTACACCTTC. This rearrangement joins TRBV18 to TRBJ1-2; D is uncertain. The CDR3 runs to 13 residues. V was clipped by 3 bases and J by 6 bases, with 11 bases between them. The germline V gene has CDR1 KGHSH and CDR2 LQKENI. The full variable domain, its missing parts supplied by reference TRBV18 and TRBJ1-2, is NAGVMQNPRHLVRRRGQEARLRCSPMKGHSHVYWYRQLPEEGLKFMVYLQKENIIDESGMPKERFSAEFPKEGPSILRIQQVVRGDSAAYFCASSPQERDGYTFGSGTRLTVV.